This T cell receptor beta chain was observed in a study of T cells in Graves' hyperthyroidism and ophthalmopathy. TCR beta CDR3 region amplification was performed from RNA transcripts. HTBI primers drove first-round RT-PCR of the TCR CDR3. Via MiXCR, TCRdb re-called the multiplex PCR reads, giving one row per CDR3 protein. Of roughly 750,000 distinct CDR3 sequences listed, over 15% are singletons. Hyperthyroidism in the patients, aged 18 to 65, was newly diagnosed and under 2 months in duration. About 10 ml of fresh peripheral blood supplied the PBMCs. The study's findings and limits: Ophthalmopathy stood apart from stable hyperthyroidism in a 13 V-J model. Blood shared most expanded thyroid clonotypes above 0.001.

This clonotype was detected ten times or more. Its cognate antigen is unknown. The clonotype comes from a man aged 18-30 years with Graves' hyperthyroidism. The sample comprised blood.

CDR3 sequence (DNA): TGTGCCAGCAGCCCAACAGGTTTCGGAAACACCATATATTTT. Translated, it gives CASSPTGFGNTIYF. The V gene is TRBV7-3, the J gene TRBJ1-3; possible D gene TRBD1, 5 bases. CDR3 size: 14 residues. Germline assignment: CDR1 SGHTA and CDR2 FQGTGA. V was cut by 5 bases and J by 4 bases, with 12 bases left in between.